The clone carrying this TCR beta chain was detected a few times. Its antigen is undetermined. The data were obtained in a study of cytomegalovirus exposure and HLA in healthy donors. Across the whole study: Prior work identified around 120 million unique TCR beta sequences in about 179 million T cells. Unique TCRs numbering roughly 85 million, obtained from HLA-typed donors, made up an early data release.

Both 60 Vbeta primers and 13 Jbeta primers went into the PCR. Clones were read by immunoSEQ multiplex PCR, and TCRdb kept only the in-frame ones, dropping some. The sample has 200,000 or so clones; approximately 70% are singletons. General observations from the study: The investigators catalogued 150 to 200 TCR beta chains as cytomegalovirus-associated.

Germline CDR1 SGHRS, CDR2 YFSETQ. The CDR3 length is 15 residues. V lost 0 bases and J lost 5; bases outside the gene matches: 7. J is TRBJ2-7 and V is TRBV5-1; TRBD1 matches at 8 bases. The receptor's source is a man in his forties in good health and CMV-seropositive. Material for sequencing was PBMCs. The CDR3 loop reads CASSLEGQGPDEQYF. CDR3 in DNA: TGCGCCAGCAGCTTGGAAGGACAGGGCCCGGACGAGCAGTACTTC.